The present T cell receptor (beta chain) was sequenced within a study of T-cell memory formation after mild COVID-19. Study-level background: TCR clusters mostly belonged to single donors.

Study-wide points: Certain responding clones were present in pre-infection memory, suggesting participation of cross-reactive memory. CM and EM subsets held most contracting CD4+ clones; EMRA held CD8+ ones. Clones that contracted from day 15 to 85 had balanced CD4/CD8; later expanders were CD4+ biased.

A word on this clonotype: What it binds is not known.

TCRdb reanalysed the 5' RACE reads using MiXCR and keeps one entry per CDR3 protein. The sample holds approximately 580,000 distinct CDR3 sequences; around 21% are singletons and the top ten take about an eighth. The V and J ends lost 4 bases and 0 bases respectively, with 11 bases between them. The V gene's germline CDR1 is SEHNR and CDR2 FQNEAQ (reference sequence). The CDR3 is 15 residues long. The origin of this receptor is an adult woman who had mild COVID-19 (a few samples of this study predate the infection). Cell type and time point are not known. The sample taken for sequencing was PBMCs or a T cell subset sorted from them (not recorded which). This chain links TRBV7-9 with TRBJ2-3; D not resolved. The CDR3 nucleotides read TGTGCCAGCAGCTCCCCCCTCGGGAGCACAGATACGCAGTATTTT. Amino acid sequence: CASSSPLGSTDTQYF.